This entry features one T cell receptor beta chain sequence. Antigen specificity is unknown. V was clipped by 0 bases and J by 4 bases, with 13 bases between them. The CDR3 length is 15 residues. Germline CDR1 GTSNPN, CDR2 SVGIG (reference sequence). Graft tissue processing released intraepithelial and lamina propria lymphocytes. The assay was immunoSEQ multiplex PCR, and TCRdb's table has in-frame clones only and misses some. The sample has about 8,400 clones, roughly 70% seen once. These data originate in a study of graft-versus-host responses after intestinal transplantation. As for the study in general: Grafts were multivisceral, liver-intestinal, or isolated intestinal. Study-level findings and limits: Association was observed between peak circulating GvH clone levels and early post-transplant HvG declines.

This chain links TRBV30 with TRBJ1-3; possibly TRBD1 for D (6 bases). Sequences were derived from ileum tissue, sampled 494 days after intestinal transplant. The TCR was taken from a human patient who received an intestinal transplant, so some T cells may come from the graft donor. The CDR3 reads CAWSVPRTAGNTIYF. CDR3 in DNA: TGTGCCTGGAGTGTACCCCGGACAGCAGGAAACACCATATATTTT.